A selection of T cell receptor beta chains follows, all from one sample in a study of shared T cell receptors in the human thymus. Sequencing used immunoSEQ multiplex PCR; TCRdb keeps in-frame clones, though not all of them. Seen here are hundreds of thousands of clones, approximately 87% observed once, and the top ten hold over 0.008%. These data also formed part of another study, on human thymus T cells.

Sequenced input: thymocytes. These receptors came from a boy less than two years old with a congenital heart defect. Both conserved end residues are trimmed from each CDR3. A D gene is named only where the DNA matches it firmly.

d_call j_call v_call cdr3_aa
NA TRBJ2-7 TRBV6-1 ASSSDRSYEQY
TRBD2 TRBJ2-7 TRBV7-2 ASSLETSGIYEQY
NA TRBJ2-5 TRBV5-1 ASSLEGTRRTKETQETQY
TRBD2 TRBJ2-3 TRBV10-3 AIKSDKGSGRGLADTQY
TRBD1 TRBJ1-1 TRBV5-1 ASSPGQHNTEAF
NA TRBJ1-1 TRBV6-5 ASTKQGFTEAF
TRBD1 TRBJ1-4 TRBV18 ASVTGTGNEKLF
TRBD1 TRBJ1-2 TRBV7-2 ASSIDRGFNYGYT
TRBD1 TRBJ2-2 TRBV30 AWRDRVNTGELF
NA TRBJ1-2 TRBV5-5 ASSLPQDYGYT
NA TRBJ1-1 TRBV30 AWSPTPMGGDTEAF
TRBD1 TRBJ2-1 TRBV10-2 ASSESPDRGRDNEQF
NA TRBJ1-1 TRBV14 ASSQAPDREAF
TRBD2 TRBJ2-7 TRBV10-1 ASSGGGTSGSRGHYEQY
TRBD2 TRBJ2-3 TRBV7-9 ASSLGPQREGQGDTQY
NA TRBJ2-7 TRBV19 ASSIRLVGPRYEQY
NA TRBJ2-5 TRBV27 ASSFKGRPETQY
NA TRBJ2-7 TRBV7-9 ASSPPRLGVYEQY
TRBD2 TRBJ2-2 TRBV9 ASSPKAGGTGELF
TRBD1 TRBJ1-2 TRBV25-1 ASRGGTGGYGYT
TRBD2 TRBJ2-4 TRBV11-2 ASSLWGGKNIQY
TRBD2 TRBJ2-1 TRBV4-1 ASSPFRRLAGENEQF
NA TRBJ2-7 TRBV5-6 ASSLATGALDEQY
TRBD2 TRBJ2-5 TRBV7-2 ASSLGVTSGRTQETQY